This T cell receptor beta chain was profiled in a study of CD8+CD57+ T cells in acquired aplastic anemia. Overall study context: When averaged, DNA from sorted CD4+ and CD8+ cells came to about 2.9 ug.

Both TCR beta VDJ combination and CDR3 sequence profiling were carried out. Genomic DNA was the template for this profiling. TCRdb used MiXCR to reprocess the reads, holding one entry per CDR3 protein. The sample includes over 150,000 distinct CDR3 sequences, about half seen only once; the top ten take under 15%. V lost 6 bases to trimming and J lost 9 bases, with 12 bases between them. This CDR3 is built from 12 residues. Germline lookup yields CDR1 KGHDR and CDR2 SFDVKD. This clonotype has ten or more counts. Its antigen is unidentified. Whole-study results and caveats: Patients and controls were found to share around 30 CD8+ CDR3 sequences.

Patients picked for sequencing had shown CD8+CD57+ cell expansion detected by flow cytometry. Patient blood was sampled before any therapy had been received. This receptor was taken from a human donor with aplastic anemia. The gene calls are TRBV24-1 and TRBJ2-3; D remains ambiguous. Sequenced sample: sorted CD4+, CD8+, or CD8+CD57+ T cells (not recorded which) from PBMCs. The CDR3 sequence is CATSQGMGTQYF. In DNA form, the CDR3 reads TGTGCCACCAGTCAAGGTATGGGGACGCAGTATTTT.